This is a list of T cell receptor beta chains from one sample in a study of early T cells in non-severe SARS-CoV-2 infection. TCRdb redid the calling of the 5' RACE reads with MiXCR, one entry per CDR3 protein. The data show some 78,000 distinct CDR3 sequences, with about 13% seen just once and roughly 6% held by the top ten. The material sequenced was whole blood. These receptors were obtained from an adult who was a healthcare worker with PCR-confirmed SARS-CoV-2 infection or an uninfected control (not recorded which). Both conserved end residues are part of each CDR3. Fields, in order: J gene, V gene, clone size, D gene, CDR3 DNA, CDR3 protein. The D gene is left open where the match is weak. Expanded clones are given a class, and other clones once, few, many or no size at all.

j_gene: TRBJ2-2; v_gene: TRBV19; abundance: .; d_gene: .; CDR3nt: TGTGCCAGTAGTCCAGGGCCCCAGAACACCGGGGAGCTGTTTTTT; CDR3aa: CASSPGPQNTGELFF
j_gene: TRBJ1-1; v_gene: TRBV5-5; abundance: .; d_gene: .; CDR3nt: TGTGCCAGCAGCTTGGAAGGGCATGCGGGGCCCACTGAAGCTTTCTTT; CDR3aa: CASSLEGHAGPTEAFF
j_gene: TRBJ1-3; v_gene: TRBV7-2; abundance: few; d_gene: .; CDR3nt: TGTGCCAGCAGCCCATCGATGAGGGGCTCTGGAAACACCATATATTTT; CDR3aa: CASSPSMRGSGNTIYF
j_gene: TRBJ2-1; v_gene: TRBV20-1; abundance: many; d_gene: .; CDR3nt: TGCAGTGCTACAAGGTCGGGGATTGAGCAGTTCTTC; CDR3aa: CSATRSGIEQFF
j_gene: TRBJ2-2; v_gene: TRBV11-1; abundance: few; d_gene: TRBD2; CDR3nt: TGTGCCAGCAGCTTAGCGCGACCAGCGGGAGCCAACACCGGGGAGCTGTTTTTT; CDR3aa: CASSLARPAGANTGELFF
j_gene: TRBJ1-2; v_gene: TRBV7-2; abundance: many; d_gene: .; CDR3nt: TGTGCCAGCAGCTGGGACCGACCACCCTATGGCTACACCTTC; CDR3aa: CASSWDRPPYGYTF
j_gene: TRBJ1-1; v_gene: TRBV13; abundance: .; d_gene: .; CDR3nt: TGTGCCAGCAGCACCCGGACGATGCGGACTTTCTTT; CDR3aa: CASSTRTMRTFF
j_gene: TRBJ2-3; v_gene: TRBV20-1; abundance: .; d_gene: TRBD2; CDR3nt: TGCAGTCGTCCAAGCGGGGGGTCTGGCACAGATACGCAGTATTTT; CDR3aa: CSRPSGGSGTDTQYF
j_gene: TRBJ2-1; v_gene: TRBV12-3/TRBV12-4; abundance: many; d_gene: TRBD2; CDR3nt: TGTGCCAGCAGTTTCGGACTAGCGATCGATGAGCAGTTCTTC; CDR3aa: CASSFGLAIDEQFF
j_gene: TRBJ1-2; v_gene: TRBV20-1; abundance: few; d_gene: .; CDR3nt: TGCAGTGCTAGTGGTGAAGCGGGGACCGGCTACACCTTC; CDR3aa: CSASGEAGTGYTF
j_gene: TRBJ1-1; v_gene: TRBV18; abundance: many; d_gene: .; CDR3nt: TGTGCCAGCTCACCACAGGGGTTCGATGAAGCTTTCTTT; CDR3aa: CASSPQGFDEAFF
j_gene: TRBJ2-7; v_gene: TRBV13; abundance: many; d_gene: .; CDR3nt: TGTGCCAGCAGCACCAGGGGAGGGGGACTCTCCGAGCAGTACTTC; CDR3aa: CASSTRGGGLSEQYF
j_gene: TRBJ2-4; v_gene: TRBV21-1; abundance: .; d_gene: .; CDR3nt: TGTGCCATCCCCCGGGCAAAAGCTCTCTGGGACATTCAGTACTTC; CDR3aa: CAIPRAKALWDIQYF
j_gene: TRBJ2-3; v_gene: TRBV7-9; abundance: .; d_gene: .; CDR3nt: TGTGCCAGCAGCTTACCGCTGGGCAGCGGAACAGATACGCAGTATTTT; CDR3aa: CASSLPLGSGTDTQYF
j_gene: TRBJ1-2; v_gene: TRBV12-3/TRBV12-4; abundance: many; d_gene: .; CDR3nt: TGTGCCAGCAGCCGCAATTACCGCTACACCTTC; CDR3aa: CASSRNYRYTF
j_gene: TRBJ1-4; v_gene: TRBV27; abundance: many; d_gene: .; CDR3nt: TGTGCCAGCAGTTTTACGAGAGAAAAACTGTTTTTT; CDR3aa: CASSFTREKLFF
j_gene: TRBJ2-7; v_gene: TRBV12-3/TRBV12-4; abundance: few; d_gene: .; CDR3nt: TGTGCCAGCAGTCCCCCTGCGGTAGTCACACCCCAATTTTTC; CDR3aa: CASSPPAVVTPQFF
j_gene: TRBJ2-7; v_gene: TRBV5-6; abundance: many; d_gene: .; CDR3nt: TGTGCCAGCAGCTTCCGGCTAAATCTCTACGAGCAGTACTTC; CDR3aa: CASSFRLNLYEQYF
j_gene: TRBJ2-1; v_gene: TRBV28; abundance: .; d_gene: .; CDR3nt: TGTGCCAGCACCCAATGGGGCCTCTCCTACAATGAGCAGTTCTTC; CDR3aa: CASTQWGLSYNEQFF
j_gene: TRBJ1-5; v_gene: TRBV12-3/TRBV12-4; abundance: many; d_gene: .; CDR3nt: TGTGCCAGCAGTTTCGGACGAGGACAGCCCCAGCATTTT; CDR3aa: CASSFGRGQPQHF